This T cell receptor (beta chain) was sequenced for a study of T cells in Graves' hyperthyroidism and ophthalmopathy. This clonotype was picked up many times. It was RNA transcripts that yielded the amplified TCR beta CDR3 regions. The primer set for the first-round RT-PCR of the TCR CDR3 was HTBI. One entry per CDR3 protein results from TCRdb running MiXCR on the multiplex PCR reads. Of roughly 380,000 distinct CDR3 sequences listed, around 15% are singletons. V lost 4 bases and J lost 2, with 16 bases in between. Germline assignment: CDR1 SEHNR and CDR2 FQNEAQ (reference sequence). The CDR3 loop spans 16 amino acids.

This TCR was recovered from a woman under 30 with Graves' hyperthyroidism. The gene calls are TRBV7-9 and TRBJ2-3; D is undetermined. Sequenced sample: blood. CDR3 nucleotides: TGTGCCAGCAGCTCGTATGGTATCGTCAACACAGATACGCAGTATTTT. This codes for CASSSYGIVNTDTQYF. Supplemented by reference TRBV7-9 and TRBJ2-3, the full variable domain reads DTGVSQNPRHKITKRGQNVTFRCDPISEHNRLYWYRQTLGQGPEFLTYFQNEAQLEKSRLLSDRFSAERPKGSFSTLEIQRTEQGDSAMYLCASSSYGIVNTDTQYFGPGTRLTVL.